These 25 T cell receptor delta chains came from one sample sequenced in a study of γδ T cells in repeated Plasmodium falciparum infection. Flow sorting of PBMC yielded separate Vgamma9/Vdelta2+ and Vdelta2-negative gammadelta T cell populations for bulk repertoire analysis. TCRdb re-called the multiplex PCR reads with CATT. This table has about 57,000 delta-chain clones, about 1.5% appearing once. Input material: gamma-delta T cells from blood. These receptors were taken from a pool of human donors (malaria-infected and uninfected, not separated).

In regard to this clone: A read error is possible here, since a much larger clone lies one base away. The CDR3 loop reads CAAMGMRLYADKLIF. DNA of the CDR3: TGTGCAGCAATGGGGATGCGGCTGTACGCCGATAAACTCATCTTT. The V and J genes are TRAV29/DV5 and TRDJ1; perhaps TRDD3 as D (6 bases). The J gene, not given by TCRdb, was assigned here from a germline match of the nucleotide sequence. The germline gives CDR1 NSMFDY, CDR2 ISSIKDK. This CDR3 has 15 residues. V was clipped by 3 bases and J by 3 bases, with 18 bases between them.

With regard to this clone: TCRdb's protein, taken from a much larger clone, differs from this DNA's translation at residue 15, likely owing to a read error; the protein displayed comes from the DNA. The CDR3 is CALGDVPGGLYTDKPIF. CDR3 bases: TGTGCTCTTGGGGACGTCCCTGGGGGTTTGTACACCGATAAACCCATCTTT. TRDV1 is the V gene, and the J gene was not called; the D call in the table, TRDD3, was not verified against the DNA. The germline V gene encodes CDR1 TSWWSYY and CDR2 QGS. The CDR3 has 17 amino acids.

Regarding this clone: This DNA's translation differs at residue 23 from TCRdb's protein, which comes from a much larger clone; a read error is likely, and the protein shown is translated from the DNA. V is TRDV1 and J is TRDJ1, with 13 bases fitting TRDD3. From germline, CDR1 is TSWWSYY and CDR2 QGS. The CDR3 runs to 25 residues. For the CDR3, the DNA is TGTGCTCTTGGGGTCCCCCCATTCTTCCCCCGATTGTACTGGGGGATACGGGTGTACACCGATAAACCCATCTTT. Translated: CALGVPPFFPRLYWGIRVYTDKPIF.

On this clone itself: A far larger clone is off by one base, so a read error is likely. Other DNA sequences in the same sample also yield this CDR3. The chain combines TRDV2 with TRDJ1, with D possibly TRDD3 on 5 matching bases. CDR3 length equals 27 residues. CDR1 and CDR2 from the germline V gene are GEAIGNYY and EKD. The V end was cut by 1 base, the J end by 0 bases, with 47 bases between. This CDR3 is CACDTSLLRMGSQEDPKPTLYTDKLIF. CDR3 DNA: TGTGCCTGTGACACATCTCTCCTGAGAATGGGATCACAGGAGGACCCAAAGCCGACTCTCTACACCGATAAACTCATCTTT.

Comment on this clone: The amino acid sequence in TCRdb belongs to a much larger clone and departs from this DNA's translation at residue 20, likely a sequencing read error; the sequence shown is translated from the DNA. J gene calling gave no result, while the V gene is TRDV1; TRDD3, as called in the table, went unchecked against the DNA. This CDR3 has 25 residues. The germline CDR1 and CDR2 sequences are TSWWSYY and QGS. In nucleotides, the CDR3 is TGTGCTCTTGGGGAACAAAGTATCAGGTACCCCATTGTGGGGGATACGTTCAGGTACATCGATAAACTCACCTTT. Amino acid sequence: CALGEQSIRYPIVGDTFRYIDKLTF.

This clone showed up just a few times. TCRdb's protein, taken from a much larger clone, differs from this DNA's translation at residue 8, likely owing to a read error; the protein displayed comes from the DNA. The genes are TRDV2 and TRDJ3; 7 bases agree with TRDD3. CDR3 size: 18 residues. Germline values: CDR1 GEAIGNYY, CDR2 EKD. The J segment lost 4 bases and the V segment lost 3 bases, leaving 11 bases of the junction unmatched. CDR3 coding DNA: TGTGCCTGTGACCTACTGGGGAATACGCATTGGGACACCCGACAGATGTTTTTC. Amino acids: CACDLLGNTHWDTRQMFF.

Regarding this clone: A far larger clone lies a single base away; this is likely a read error. The same CDR3 is also encoded by other DNA sequences in this sample. V gene TRDV1 combines with J gene TRDJ1; 8 positions agree with TRDD3. No J gene is reported in TCRdb; it was inferred here by comparing the DNA with germline. The CDR3 has 21 residues. J gave up 5 bases and V 3 bases, and 26 bases lay outside the gene matches. CDR1 is TSWWSYY, CDR2 QGS, per germline. The CDR3 bases are TGTGCTCTTGGGGATGGTTATAGACAGGGATACGGTTTTTATTTGACTGATAAACTCATCTTT. Protein product: CALGDGYRQGYGFYLTDKLIF.

This clone came up many times. The mismatch at residue 13 between this DNA's translation and the TCRdb protein of a much larger clone likely reflects a read error; the protein shown is translated from the DNA. The CDR3 region is CALGGYTPLPEVLYWGTSTDKLIF. The DNA of the CDR3 is TGTGCTCTTGGGGGATACACTCCCTTACCGGAGGTCCTTTACTGGGGGACTTCCACCGATAAACTCATCTTT. V and J are TRDV1 and TRDJ1, with 9 positions matching TRDD3. TCRdb leaves out the J gene; it was filled in here by matching the DNA to germline. The trim removed 4 bases at V and 1 base at J, leaving 31 bases unmatched. CDR1 is TSWWSYY and CDR2 is QGS in the germline V gene. The CDR3 length is 24 residues.

The table lists this clone with many counts. The protein recorded in TCRdb matches a much larger clone and deviates from this DNA's translation at residue 6, suggesting a read error; the protein here is obtained by translating the DNA. The V and J genes are TRDV1 and TRDJ2; D ambiguous. This CDR3 is built from 14 residues. Germline CDR1 and CDR2: TSWWSYY and QGS. V gave up 4 bases and J gave up 7 bases, with 13 bases separating them. The CDR3 here is CALGGPGSIAQLFF. The DNA for the CDR3 is TGTGCTCTTGGGGGCCCCGGATCGATAGCACAACTCTTCTTT.

This clone was observed many times. A far bigger clonotype differs at one base, so this is likely a read error. Other nucleotide sequences from this sample produce the same CDR3. The chain recombines TRDV1 with TRDJ1; 7 positions match TRDD3. The J gene, absent from TCRdb, was called here by matching the DNA to germline. V gave up 3 bases and J gave up 7 bases; unmatched junction bases: 8. The CDR3 length is 14 residues. Germline V gives CDR1 TSWWSYY, CDR2 QGS. CDR3 DNA sequence: TGTGCTCTTGGGGAGCGGATCTGGGGGGCTAAACTCATCTTT. Translated, it gives CALGERIWGAKLIF.

In this sample, this clone turned up many times. A read error likely explains why the TCRdb protein, taken from a much larger clone, differs from this DNA's translation at residue 5; the protein shown is translated from the DNA. The V gene is TRDV1, the J gene TRDJ1; weak D call: TRDD1 (6 bases). The CDR3 consists of 18 residues. V was shortened by 4 bases and J by 4 bases, with 25 bases between the two germline ends. Per germline, CDR1 TSWWSYY and CDR2 QGS. The CDR3 spells CALGGLPWWINRIDKLIF. CDR3 DNA: TGTGCTCTTGGGGGACTTCCCTGGTGGATAAATAGGATCGATAAACTCATCTTT.

This clone showed up many times. The chain carries TRDV1 and TRDJ1; the match to TRDD3 covers 7 bases. CDR1 is TSWWSYY and CDR2 is QGS in the germline V gene. The CDR3 is made up of 22 amino acids. V shed 5 bases and J 0 bases; nucleotides not matched to a gene: 27. CDR3 protein: CALGPRGRVLGIYGEYTDKLIF. The DNA for the CDR3 is TGTGCTCTTGGGCCTCGGGGGAGGGTCCTGGGGATATATGGGGAGTACACCGATAAACTCATCTTT.

This clone was recorded at least ten times. The amino acid sequence in TCRdb belongs to a much larger clone and departs from this DNA's translation at residue 3, likely a sequencing read error; the sequence shown is translated from the DNA. The chain couples TRDV1 to TRDJ1; a possible D gene is TRDD3 (6 bases). This CDR3 spans 18 amino acids. The germline V gene has CDR1 TSWWSYY and CDR2 QGS. CDR3 sequence: CAPGVHRAQVEYTDKLIF. As DNA, the CDR3 is TGTGCTCCTGGGGTCCATCGAGCCCAGGTCGAGTACACCGATAAACTCATCTTT.

This clone was counted only a few times. Translating this DNA gives a protein that differs at residue 9 from the TCRdb one, which belongs to a much larger clone; a read error is likely, and the protein shown is this translation. This chain joins TRDV1 and TRDJ1, with 12 positions matching TRDD3. Here the J gene was assigned by germline matching of the DNA, as TCRdb has none. From germline, CDR1 is TSWWSYY and CDR2 QGS. The CDR3 covers 21 residues. CDR3 sequence: CALRELAGKVVLGDTADKLIF. The DNA for the CDR3 is TGTGCTCTTAGGGAACTAGCTGGGAAGGTGGTACTGGGGGATACCGCCGATAAACTCATCTTT.

This clone was detected only a few times. The protein TCRdb lists belongs to a much larger clone and differs from this DNA's translation at residue 14, which points to a read error; the protein shown is made from the DNA. Written as DNA, the CDR3 is TGTGCTCTTGGGCCACCAAGCCTTCCTATGGTACTGGGGGAGTCCACGACCGATAAACTCATCTTT. Its protein product is CALGPPSLPMVLGESTTDKLIF. V gene TRDV1 combines with J gene TRDJ1; TRDD3 is a possible D gene (9 bases). The J gene, absent from TCRdb, was called here by matching the DNA to germline. The CDR3 spans 22 residues. Per the germline V gene, CDR1 is TSWWSYY and CDR2 is QGS. Between the trimmed V and J ends, which lost 5 bases and 2 bases, there was a span of 36 bases.

This clone was detected a few times. This rearrangement joins TRDV1 to TRDJ1, with 9 bases fitting TRDD3. TCRdb is silent on the J gene; assignment here came from matching the DNA to germline. CDR3 length: 23 amino acids. Germline V CDR1 and CDR2: TSWWSYY, QGS. With V trimmed by 2 bases and J by 3 bases, 28 bases remained unmatched. The DNA of the CDR3 is TGTGCTCTTGGGGAATTATACCGCCACCCCTTGTACTGGGGGAAAAGATTTCCCGATAAACTCATCTTT. Translating it yields CALGELYRHPLYWGKRFPDKLIF.

This clone was seen a few times. TCRdb shows a much larger clone's protein in place of this DNA's translation, and the two differ at residue 18, likely through a read error; the protein shown is translated from the DNA. This chain joins TRDV1 and TRDJ1, with TRDD3 matching over 10 bases. V lost 4 bases and J lost 4; bases outside the gene matches: 30. Looked up from germline, CDR1 is TSWWSYY and CDR2 is QGS. CDR3 size: 23 residues. The CDR3 protein is CALGGTSAPLLYWGIRYIDKLIF. CDR3 coding DNA: TGTGCTCTTGGGGGTACTTCCGCTCCTTTACTCTACTGGGGGATTAGGTACATCGATAAACTCATCTTT.

Comment on this clone: A read error is likely here: a far larger clone is one base away. The sample contains more than one DNA sequence encoding this CDR3. V and J are TRDV1 and TRDJ1; 9 nucleotides match TRDD3. The V gene end was trimmed by 6 bases and the J gene end by 4 bases; junction bases not matched to a gene: 36. CDR3 length: 24 residues. CDR1 TSWWSYY and CDR2 QGS come from the germline V gene. This chain's CDR3 is CALGEVLKKVHWGTRLFNIDKLIF. The CDR3 DNA reads as TGTGCTCTTGGCGAAGTCCTCAAGAAAGTACACTGGGGGACACGATTGTTTAACATCGATAAACTCATCTTT.

As regards this clone: This DNA's translation and the protein TCRdb lists, from a much larger clone, do not match at residue 16, likely due to a read error; the protein shown is translated from the DNA. Called V gene: TRDV1; the J gene was not called; the D call in the table, TRDD3, was not verified against the DNA. Germline-derived CDR1 and CDR2 are TSWWSYY and QGS. The CDR3 totals 18 residues. CDR3 in DNA: TGTGCTCTTGGGGAGTACCCGGGGATATCCAATTATACCGATAAACCCATCTTT. As protein: CALGEYPGISNYTDKPIF.

This clone occurred many times. It differs at one base from a far larger clone, so likely a read error. Within the sample, other DNA sequences also encode this same CDR3. The chain links TRDV1 to TRDJ1; D possibly corresponds to TRDD3 (6 bases). The CDR3 extends over 19 amino acids. The germline CDR1 and CDR2 sequences are TSWWSYY and QGS. V shed 5 bases and J shed 11 bases, with 36 bases lying between them. CDR3 DNA: TGTGCTCTTGGGTCGTTCGCCCCCCTACTGGGACGACCTCGTTTTAAGCTCATCTTT. Translating it yields CALGSFAPLLGRPRFKLIF.

There are many counts of this clone. The protein held in TCRdb is that of a much larger clone and does not match this DNA's translation at residue 18, likely because of a read error; the protein shown is translated from the DNA. The genes are TRDV1 and TRDJ1; 11 nucleotides line up with TRDD3. Trimming removed 1 base from V and 1 base from J; junction bases left unmatched: 23. Germline V lookup: CDR1 TSWWSYY, CDR2 QGS. The CDR3 contains 23 residues. CDR3 nucleotides: TGTGCTCTTGGGGAACCGCAATCCTTCCCTCCAAACTGGGGGATAGCCCCCACCGATAAACTCATCTTT. Translation gives CALGEPQSFPPNWGIAPTDKLIF.

This clone was recorded many times. The TCRdb protein comes from a much larger clone and disagrees with this DNA's translation at residue 4, likely due to a read error; the protein given here is derived from the DNA. This rearrangement joins TRDV2 to TRDJ1, with D possibly matching TRDD3 (6 bases). Because TCRdb records no J gene, it was assigned here through a match of the DNA to germline. CDR1 is GEAIGNYY, CDR2 EKD, per germline. CDR3 length: 20 amino acids. In DNA, the CDR3 is TGTGCCTGTAACACTCTTAGAGTACTGGGTGGGCCGGTCATCACCGATAAACTCATCTTT. Translation: CACNTLRVLGGPVITDKLIF.

This clone is medium-sized in the sample. The sample holds other DNA sequences that translate to the same CDR3. J is TRDJ1 and V is TRDV1, with 8 bases matching TRDD3. The CDR3 is 27 amino acids. Germline V lookup: CDR1 TSWWSYY, CDR2 QGS. V was clipped by 0 bases and J by 0 bases; unmatched bases: 36. As DNA, the CDR3 is TGTGCTCTTGGGGAACTAGTATTTTGTCTCCTAGGCCCCCCAACTGGGGGTCCTACTTTGTACACCGATAAACTCATCTTT. Translated: CALGELVFCLLGPPTGGPTLYTDKLIF.

This clone came up many times. TCRdb's listed protein matches a much larger clone and diverges from this DNA's translation at residue 5, likely through a read error; the protein shown comes from the DNA. The rearrangement links TRDV1 to TRDJ1; 8 bases are a match to TRDD2. Losses at the gene ends were 4 bases for V and 0 bases for J; bases not matched to a gene: 19. The CDR3 is 20 residues long. The V gene's germline CDR1 is TSWWSYY and CDR2 QGS. CDR3 DNA sequence: TGTGCTCTTGGGGGCCCACAATCTTCCTACCCTCACCCGTACACCGATAAACTCATCTTT. This translates into CALGGPQSSYPHPYTDKLIF.

This clone was detected many times. A much larger clone lies a single base off, so this may be a read error. The sample carries other DNA sequences with the same CDR3. The gene calls are TRDV1 and TRDJ1; a possible D gene is TRDD3 (6 bases). This CDR3 is 18 amino acids long. The V gene's germline CDR1 is TSWWSYY and CDR2 QGS. CDR3 DNA sequence: TGTGCTCTGGGGGACCACCTACGTATTACTGGTACTGCCGATAAACTCATCTTT. This gives the protein CALGDHLRITGTADKLIF.